The clone carrying this TCR beta chain was counted between two and nine times. Unique molecular identifiers were present on the cDNA, and a universal primer site came from template switching. Each CDR3 protein is one row after TCRdb ran MiXCR on the 5' RACE reads. The data show hundreds of thousands of distinct CDR3 sequences, over 12% seen once. Germline CDR1 LNHDA, CDR2 SQIVND (reference sequence). The V end was cut by 3 bases, the J end by 4 bases, with 7 bases between. The CDR3 covers 12 residues. This record comes from a study of identical twins. The chain has TRBV19 and TRBJ2-7, with D uncertain. This receptor was taken from a woman between 18 and 29 years old in good health. Sequencing was done on a sample of memory (CD45RO+) T cells sorted from blood. The CDR3, as DNA: TGTGCCAGTAGTATTGACGGGTACGAGCAGTACTTC. It encodes CASSIDGYEQYF. The full variable domain, its missing parts supplied by reference TRBV19 and TRBJ2-7, is DGGITQSPKYLFRKEGQNVTLSCEQNLNHDAMYWYRQDPGQGLRLIYYSQIVNDFQKGDIAEGYSVSREKKESFPLTVTSAQKNPTAFYLCASSIDGYEQYFGPGTRLTVT.